The clone carrying this TCR beta chain was detected many times. Antigen: not known. This entry comes from a study of spatial heterogeneity in lung cancer. For the study at large: Every unique TCR and UMI combination, on average, appeared more than ten times in raw reads. Points from the study as a whole: Tracking of tumor mutation counts was seen in expanded intratumoral alpha and beta TCR counts.

Time point specified: sample taken at primary tumor resection. The roughly 66 donors had untreated early-stage non-small cell lung cancer. From tumor, nontumor lung or frozen PBMC, whole RNA was taken unsorted for sequencing. The CDR3 is 13 amino acids. CDR1 is MNHEY and CDR2 is SVGEGT in the germline V gene. V was pared by 5 bases and J by 5 bases, with 10 bases between. TCRdb re-derived calls from the 5' RACE reads in MiXCR, one entry per CDR3 protein. Of around 20,000 distinct CDR3 sequences in the sample, around 7% were seen once. Sequencing used lung tumor tissue, obtained at surgery. The sequence came from a female donor with early-stage non-small cell lung cancer. The chain joins TRBV6-2 or TRBV6-3 to TRBJ2-1; no clear D. DNA for the CDR3: TGTGCCAGCAGTCCATTTGGTGACAATGAGCAGTTCTTC. Protein: CASSPFGDNEQFF.